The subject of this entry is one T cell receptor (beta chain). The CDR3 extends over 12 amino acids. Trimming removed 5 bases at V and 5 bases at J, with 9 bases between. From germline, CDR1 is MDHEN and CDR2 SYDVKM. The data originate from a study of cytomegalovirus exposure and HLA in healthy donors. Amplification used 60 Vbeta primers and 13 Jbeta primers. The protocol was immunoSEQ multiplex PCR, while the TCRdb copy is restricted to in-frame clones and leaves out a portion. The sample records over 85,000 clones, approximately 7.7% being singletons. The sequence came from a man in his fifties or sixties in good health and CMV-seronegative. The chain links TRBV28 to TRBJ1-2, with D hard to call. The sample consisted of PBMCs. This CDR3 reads CASSLPGYGYTF. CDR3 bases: TGTGCCAGCAGTCTTCCGGGTTATGGCTACACCTTC.